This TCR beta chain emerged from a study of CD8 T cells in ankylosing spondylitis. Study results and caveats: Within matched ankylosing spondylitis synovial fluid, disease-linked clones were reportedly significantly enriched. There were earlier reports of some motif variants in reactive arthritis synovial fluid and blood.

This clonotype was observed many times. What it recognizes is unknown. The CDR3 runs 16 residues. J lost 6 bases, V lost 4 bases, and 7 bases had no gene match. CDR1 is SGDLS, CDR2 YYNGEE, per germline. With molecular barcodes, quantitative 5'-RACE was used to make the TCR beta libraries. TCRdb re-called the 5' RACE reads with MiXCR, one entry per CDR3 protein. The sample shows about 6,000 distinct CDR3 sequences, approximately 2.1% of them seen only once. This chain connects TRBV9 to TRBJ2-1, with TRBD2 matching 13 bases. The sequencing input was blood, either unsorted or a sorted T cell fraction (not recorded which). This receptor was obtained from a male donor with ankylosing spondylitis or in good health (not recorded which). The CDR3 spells CASSPGLAGVGNEQFF. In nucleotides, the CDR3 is TGTGCCAGCAGCCCAGGACTAGCGGGAGTCGGCAATGAGCAGTTCTTC.